This T cell receptor beta chain originates from a study of blood T cell repertoires in COVID-19. The overall study: COVID-19 samples collected from the United States, Italy and Spain covered acute and convalescent phases. Sample material is recorded as cDNA or gDNA derived from T cells, B-cell-depleted T cells, or PBMCs.

Original analysis: Estimates of nucleated cell counts were drawn from the amplification of reference gene primers. Assay: immunoSEQ multiplex PCR; the TCRdb copy retains only in-frame clones and omits some. V and J calls and clone size follow that table, whereas D and trimming were derived from the DNA. The sample includes just over 95,000 clones, 90% of them seen just once. Germline V lookup: CDR1 MNHEY, CDR2 SVGAGI. Germline trimming cut 5 bases from V and 3 bases from J; bases unmatched to any gene: 8. The CDR3 runs 15 residues. The source material was peripheral blood. The chain uses TRBV6-5 and TRBJ2-7; 9 bases align to TRBD1. The TCR comes from a man in his sixties with acute or convalescent COVID-19. The CDR3 sequence is CASSLRRDRVYEQYF. Written as DNA, the CDR3 is TGTGCCAGCAGTCTCCGGAGGGACAGGGTCTACGAGCAGTACTTC.